This TCR beta chain was captured by sequencing in a study of beta chain features in type 1 diabetes. Overall study results and limits: The naive, central memory and Treg TCRB repertoires looked more alike in patients than they did in healthy donors. Using cDNA template may skew counts toward highly expressing activated cells. For Type 1 diabetes patients, all four CD4+ subsets carried TCRB CDR3s that were moderately but significantly shorter.

This clone occurred a few times. The target antigen is unknown. The isolated RNA, all of it, was reverse transcribed, so expressed TCRB transcripts were what got sequenced. The table came from immunoSEQ multiplex PCR; TCRdb's copy has only in-frame clones and leaves some out. In the table there are about 650,000 clones, 9.5% to 15% of which are singletons. The CDR3 is made up of 15 amino acids. The germline gives CDR1 SGHTA, CDR2 FQGNSA. The V end was cut by 3 bases, the J end by 0 bases, with 6 bases between. Naive, central memory, regulatory and stem cell-like memory cells within the CD4+ compartment were sorted using CD45RO/CCR7/CD25/CD127/CD95/CD27. Sorted cells reached over 95% purity in every population.

The clonotype originates from a man aged 30 to 45 with type 1 diabetes. Sequences were obtained from naive CD4+ T cells from blood. The rearrangement uses TRBV7-2 and TRBJ2-6; D unclear. CDR3 residues: CASSLWTSGANVLTF. The DNA of the CDR3 is TGTGCCAGCAGCTTGTGGACCTCTGGGGCCAACGTCCTGACTTTC. The variable domain in full, with the rest retrieved from reference TRBV7-2 and TRBJ2-6, is GAGVSQSPSNKVTEKGKDVELRCDPISGHTALYWYRQSLGQGLEFLIYFQGNSAPDKSGLPSDRFSAERTGGSVSTLTIQRTQQEDSAVYLCASSLWTSGANVLTFGAGSRLTVL.